The 24 T cell receptor beta chains given below trace back to one sample, sequenced in a study of blood T cells in healthy people across ages. Combining a sample-barcoded 5' primer with a J-beta primer mix, a second PCR ran for about 7 to 12 cycles. One entry per CDR3 protein, called by TCRdb with MiXCR from the 5' RACE reads. The repertoire includes around 1,700,000 distinct CDR3 sequences, roughly 28% of them detected once, and roughly 8% sits in the top ten. The sequenced material came from blood. The receptor source for this set is a woman in her 30s in good health.

The chain has TRBV27 and TRBJ2-7; D is uncertain. Trimming cost V 5 bases and J 0 bases, with 14 bases left between them. The germline V gene encodes CDR1 MNHEY and CDR2 SMNVEV (reference sequence). The CDR3 runs to 15 residues. The CDR3 DNA follows: TGTGCCAGCAGTCCCTCTTGGGATAGCTCCTACGAGCAGTACTTC. Its protein product is CASSPSWDSSYEQYF.

This clonotype was counted between two and nine times. The chain combines TRBV2 with TRBJ2-3; TRBD2 matches 9 bases. J gave up 0 bases and V 3 bases, and 10 bases lay outside the gene matches. The V gene's germline CDR1 is SNHLY and CDR2 FYNNEI. This CDR3 is 18 amino acids long. CDR3: CASSDWSGGSTSTDTQYF. The CDR3, as DNA: TGTGCCAGCAGTGATTGGAGCGGGGGGTCGACTAGCACAGATACGCAGTATTTT. Drawing the rest from reference TRBV2 and TRBJ2-3, the complete variable domain is EPEVTQTPSHQVTQMGQEVILRCVPISNHLYFYWYRQILGQKVEFLVSFYNNEISEKSEIFDDQFSVERPDGSNFTLKIRSTKLEDSAMYFCASSDWSGGSTSTDTQYFGPGTRLTVL.

V is TRBV29-1 and J is TRBJ2-4, with a tentative D call TRBD2 (6 bases). The DNA end is more similar to TRBJ2-7, so the J call may be wrong. Germline lookup yields CDR1 SQVTM and CDR2 ANQGSEA. CDR3 length: 11 residues. This chain's CDR3 is CSVSTGDEQYF. The CDR3 bases are TGCAGTGTTAGTACGGGAGACGAGCAGTACTTC.

The sample holds many counts of this clonotype. This sequence joins TRBV7-2 and TRBJ2-6; no definite D call. From germline, CDR1 is SGHTA and CDR2 FQGNSA. The CDR3 consists of 15 residues. Trimming shortened V by 3 bases and J by 0 bases, and 6 bases separated the two germline ends. The CDR3 reads CASSFASSGANVLTF. CDR3 DNA sequence: TGTGCCAGCAGCTTCGCTAGCTCTGGGGCCAACGTCCTGACTTTC. Combining the CDR3 with reference TRBV7-2 and TRBJ2-6 gives the whole variable domain GAGVSQSPSNKVTEKGKDVELRCDPISGHTALYWYRQSLGQGLEFLIYFQGNSAPDKSGLPSDRFSAERTGGSVSTLTIQRTQQEDSAVYLCASSFASSGANVLTFGAGSRLTVL.

The rearrangement uses TRBV5-4 and TRBJ2-3; D is unclear. Trimming pared 3 bases from V and 2 bases from J, leaving 13 bases between. The germline gives CDR1 SGHNT, CDR2 YYREEE (reference sequence). This CDR3 contains 15 residues. In nucleotides, the CDR3 is TGTGCCAGCAGCTCCATACCTACTAACACAGATACGCAGTATTTT. This translates into CASSSIPTNTDTQYF.

The CDR3 DNA is TGCAGCGCAGGAACAGACTCCGGCGGGGGGGAGCAGTACTTC. As protein: CSAGTDSGGGEQYF. V and J are TRBV20-1 and TRBJ2-7; 8 bases align to TRBD2. This CDR3 contains 14 residues. Looked up from germline, CDR1 is DFQATT and CDR2 is SNEGSKA (reference sequence).

This clonotype was counted many times. The J gene is TRBJ2-5, the V gene TRBV5-1, with TRBD2 matching 9 bases. The CDR3 contains 18 residues. V shed 0 bases, J shed 1 base, and the junction held 10 bases outside the gene matches. Looked up from germline, CDR1 is SGHRS and CDR2 is YFSETQ. CDR3 DNA: TGCGCCAGCAGCTTGGCCGTTCTGAGCGGGGGGCCCCAAGAGACCCAGTACTTC. Translation: CASSLAVLSGGPQETQYF.

This clonotype was seen at least ten times. The gene calls are TRBV20-1 and TRBJ2-7; 10 positions agree with TRBD2. This CDR3 spans 14 amino acids. Germline V CDR1 and CDR2: DFQATT, SNEGSKA (reference sequence). With 0 bases clipped from V and 5 bases from J, the junction kept 4 bases outside the gene matches. The CDR3 loop reads CSAREAGGPHEQYF. The CDR3 coding sequence is TGCAGTGCTAGAGAAGCGGGAGGGCCCCACGAGCAGTACTTC.

This clonotype has more than one count but fewer than ten. This chain links TRBV12-3 or TRBV12-4 with TRBJ2-1; 9 bases are shared with TRBD2. The CDR3 has 15 residues. The V and J ends lost 2 bases and 10 bases, in that order; junction bases with no gene match: 9. The CDR3 DNA reads TGTGCCAGCAGTTTAATGGCGGGGGGGGTGGGAGAGCAGTTCTTC. This encodes CASSLMAGGVGEQFF.

The rearrangement uses TRBV9 and TRBJ1-3; 7 nucleotides align to TRBD1. The CDR3 extends over 16 amino acids. CDR1 and CDR2 from the germline V gene are SGDLS and YYNGEE. Trimming removed 4 bases from V and 1 base from J; junction bases left unmatched: 8. This CDR3 is CASSPWTGQSGNTIYF. The CDR3, as DNA: TGTGCCAGCAGCCCCTGGACAGGCCAGTCTGGAAACACCATATATTTT.

A note on this clonotype: A much larger clone lies a single base off, so this may be a read error. V usage is TRBV20-1 and J usage is TRBJ2-7; D could derive from TRBD1 or TRBD2 (5 bases each). CDR1 and CDR2 (germline): DFQATT, SNEGSKA (reference sequence). V was clipped by 3 bases and J by 7 bases, with 22 bases between them. There are 15 residues in the CDR3. The CDR3 DNA follows: TGCAGTGCTAGGGACCCGGGACCCGGATCCCGTGAGCAGTACTTC. Translated: CSARDPGPGSREQYF.

This chain uses TRBV11-3 with TRBJ2-2; D tentatively fits TRBD1 or TRBD2 (5 bases each). Germline loops: CDR1 SGHNT, CDR2 YENEEA. Trimming stripped 0 bases from V and 6 bases from J, with 8 bases between. The CDR3 loop spans 14 amino acids. The CDR3 reads CASSLEGDAGELFF. The CDR3 nucleotides are TGTGCCAGCAGCTTAGAGGGGGACGCCGGGGAGCTGTTTTTT.

The chain joins TRBV6-1 to TRBJ2-3, with TRBD2 matching over 12 bases. The CDR3 extends over 15 amino acids. Germline assignment: CDR1 MNHNS and CDR2 SASEGT. After removal of 8 bases from V and 1 base from J, the junction contained 4 bases not matched to a gene. The CDR3 here is CASALAGGRTDTQYF. Here the CDR3 DNA reads TGTGCCAGCGCTCTAGCGGGGGGGCGCACAGATACGCAGTATTTT.

This chain connects TRBV20-1 to TRBJ2-1; the match to TRBD1 covers 7 bases. Germline loops: CDR1 DFQATT, CDR2 SNEGSKA (reference sequence). The CDR3 has 14 residues. The J segment lost 6 bases and the V segment lost 2 bases, leaving 7 bases of the junction unmatched. CDR3 nucleotide sequence: TGCAGTGCTAGAAACGACAGGGCCGGCAATGAGCAGTTCTTC. Protein: CSARNDRAGNEQFF.

The rearrangement uses TRBV12-3 or TRBV12-4 and TRBJ2-7; 14 bases align to TRBD2. The CDR3 length is 18 residues. The V and J ends lost 5 bases and 1 base, in that order; junction bases with no gene match: 10. Here the CDR3 reads CASSPWGLAGDKSYEQYF. The DNA of the CDR3 is TGTGCCAGCAGTCCATGGGGACTAGCGGGGGATAAGTCCTACGAGCAGTACTTC.

V gene TRBV10-3 combines with J gene TRBJ1-2; 8 bases line up with TRBD1. Germline V gives CDR1 ENHRY, CDR2 SYGVKD. The CDR3 sequence is 14 residues long. J lost 8 bases, V lost 2 bases, and 7 bases had no gene match. The DNA of the CDR3 is TGTGCCATCAGTGAGCCAGGGGGCGTATGGGGCTACACCTTC. Translated, it gives CAISEPGGVWGYTF.

V and J are TRBV4-1 and TRBJ1-1, with D uncertain. The CDR3 spans 15 residues. The germline V gene encodes CDR1 MGHRA and CDR2 YSYEKL. V lost 0 bases and J 1 base, leaving 9 bases between the germline ends. CDR3 sequence (DNA): TGCGCCAGCAGCCAAGAATGGCAGGAGAACACTGAAGCTTTCTTT. Residues: CASSQEWQENTEAFF.

This clonotype showed up many times. The rearrangement uses TRBV20-1 and TRBJ1-5; weak D call: TRBD1 (5 bases). CDR1 and CDR2 (germline): DFQATT, SNEGSKA (reference sequence). V lost 3 bases, J lost 6 bases, and 12 bases lay in between. The length of the CDR3 is 13 residues. The CDR3 region is CSASPRDSQPQHF. The CDR3 nucleotides read TGCAGTGCTAGTCCCAGGGATAGTCAGCCCCAGCATTTT.

The chain carries TRBV18 and TRBJ2-1; TRBD2 matches at 9 bases. Trimming took 1 base from V and 3 from J; bases not matched to a gene: 13. The V gene's germline CDR1 is KGHSH and CDR2 LQKENI. This CDR3 is built from 19 residues. The DNA for the CDR3 is TGTGCCAGCTCACCACTCCCTGGGGGCGGGAGGGGACTCTACAATGAGCAGTTCTTC. Amino acids: CASSPLPGGGRGLYNEQFF.

This chain links TRBV15 with TRBJ1-5; possible D gene TRBD1, 5 bases. The CDR3 length is 17 residues. Germline lookup yields CDR1 LNHNV and CDR2 YYDKDF (reference sequence). The ends were cut back, 0 bases at V and 2 bases at J, with 14 bases in the middle. This chain's CDR3 is CATSRDRGRGGNQPQHF. CDR3 in DNA: TGTGCCACCAGCAGAGATAGAGGTCGGGGGGGCAATCAGCCCCAGCATTTT.

This chain links TRBV18 with TRBJ1-1; D gene unclear. The CDR3 extends over 16 amino acids. The ends were cut back, 3 bases at V and 0 bases at J, with 14 bases in the middle. Germline assignment: CDR1 KGHSH and CDR2 LQKENI. In nucleotides, the CDR3 is TGTGCCAGCTCACCCACACATCAGGCCATGAACACTGAAGCTTTCTTT. This encodes CASSPTHQAMNTEAFF.

Concerning this clonotype itself: An end of the junction differs from the germline gene, which may be a read error. V and J are TRBV7-9 and TRBJ1-2, with 8 bases matching TRBD1. Looked up from germline, CDR1 is SEHNR and CDR2 is FQNEAQ (reference sequence). The CDR3 is made up of 15 amino acids. CDR3 in amino acids: CASSLADRANYGHTF. The CDR3 DNA sequence: TGTGCCAGCAGCCTCGCGGACAGGGCGAACTATGGCCACACCTTC.

The V call is TRBV28, the J call TRBJ1-4, with 10 bases that match TRBD1. CDR1 and CDR2 (germline): MDHEN, SYDVKM. With 3 bases clipped from V and 6 bases from J, the junction kept 7 bases outside the gene matches. This CDR3 comprises 16 residues. CDR3 protein: CASSLTFGQGDEKLFF. In DNA, the CDR3 is TGTGCCAGCAGTTTGACTTTCGGACAGGGGGATGAAAAACTGTTTTTT.

Comments on this clonotype: One junction end disagrees with the germline gene, perhaps due to a read error. The CDR3 DNA is TGCAGTGCTAGAGGATCGAGGGAAGCGTATAATTCACCCCCCCACTTT. Translating gives CSARGSREAYNSPPHF. This rearrangement joins TRBV20-1 to TRBJ1-6; D is unclear. The germline CDR1 and CDR2 sequences are DFQATT and SNEGSKA (reference sequence). This CDR3 contains 16 residues.